This T cell receptor (beta chain) was documented in a study of CD8+ T cells in alopecia areata (dated by TCRdb to the late 2010s). Broadly, across the study: Treated patients were enrolled in an open-label pilot trial of oral tofacitinib at 5 to 10 mg twice daily for moderate-to-severe alopecia areata. Patients on tofacitinib were biopsied at baseline and after 4 and 24 weeks of treatment, and several of the patients also had a later scalp biopsy. Clonality in the scalp was compared among normal scalp (n=4), patchy alopecia areata scalp (n=8), and alopecia totalis/universalis scalp (n=8). In treated patients, disease severity was measured using the SALT score, which gives the percentage of scalp surface area affected. The study used high-throughput TCRbeta sequencing to examine T cell clonal expansion in alopecia areata, in both the C3H/HeJ mouse model and human patients. Patients received tofacitinib for 6 to 18 months and were then followed off drug for 6 months to check for delayed response and recurrence. Amplification of TCRbeta CDR3 regions was done by immunoSEQ multiplex PCR using 35 Vbeta forward primers and 13 Jbeta reverse primers. RNA was obtained with the PAXgene miRNA kit for fixed scalp, the miRNeasy kit for PBMCs, and the RNeasy kit for mouse skin. Scalp tissue and sorted CD4+ and CD8+ peripheral blood T cells from patchy and totalis/universalis alopecia areata patients and from healthy controls were covered by human TCRbeta sequencing. Results and caveats for the whole study, not just this receptor: Tofacitinib significantly decreased scalp clonality and the number of expanded CD8+ clones among the top 100 scalp clones. The treated cohort was small, with a single nonresponder, so links between baseline CD8+ expansion and response need larger studies. During tofacitinib treatment, many expanded lesional clones stuck around in both scalp and blood, and this persistence may partly explain why relapse happens after treatment is stopped. Lesional scalp, especially in alopecia totalis/universalis, showed higher clonality and more expanded CD8+ clones than normal scalp, suggesting antigenic drive. TCR sequences shared between patients were less clear than in mice, possibly partly because of HLA diversity in the patient population. Resident alphabeta T cells in normal human skin are also sequenced, complicating scalp TCR repertoire analysis, unlike mouse skin dominated by gammadelta T cells.

Receptors were amplified or captured by the immunoSEQ multiplex PCR assay. For TCR sequencing, RNA was extracted from every sample and reverse transcribed into cDNA to serve as template. First-strand cDNA was synthesized using SuperScript III with a 2:1 mix of oligo-dT and random hexamers. A synthetic immune receptor repertoire was used to measure amplification bias, and any remaining bias was corrected computationally. The authors' analysis ran thus. Raw reads were preprocessed to remove errors, and CDR3 was defined by IMGT conventions from the conserved cysteine to phenylalanine. To get clonality, Shannon entropy was normalized by log2 of the number of productive unique TCRs and the result was subtracted from 1. Whether each scalp clone was CD4 or CD8 was inferred by checking scalp TCRbeta sequences against the CD4 and CD8 repertoires from sorted blood. This immuneACCESS table, as held by TCRdb, lists in-frame sequences with V and J called but not all clones. Of the missing ones, under half trace to an unresolved V gene in checked studies; the others have no known cause. D and trimming come from the DNA, and the V and J calls and clone size come from that table. The sample table records about 200,000 clones; about three fifths of these occur just once. About 1.3% of the sample is held by the ten biggest clonotypes.

As for this clone: Its antigen is unknown. Nothing much larger sits one base from this clone, and base qualities are not available.

V lost 5 bases and J lost 9 bases, and the count of bases not matched to a germline gene is 4. Sequences MGHDK (CDR1) and SYGVNS (CDR2) are obtained from the germline V gene. From the cysteine up to the phenylalanine, the CDR3 has a length of 13 residues. The CDR3 DNA has 39 bases and is translated from base 1. The treatment or condition label of this sample denotes: oral pan-JAK inhibitor, 5-10 mg twice daily. From alopecia areata patients, peripheral blood was collected along with lesional scalp punch biopsies. PBMCs were isolated by density centrifugation and stained for CD3, CD4 and CD8, after which CD4+ and CD8+ T cells were sorted on a FACSAria.

The sequence came from a human donor with alopecia areata. This sample comprised CD4+ T cells sorted from blood, obtained between weeks 49 and 50, from a patient treated with tofacitinib. Recombination linked TRBV25-1 to TRBJ1-6, with TRBD1 matching 7 junction bases. The CDR3 loop reads CASSLSGGSPLHF. The base sequence is TGTGCCAGCAGTCTCTCAGGGGGTTCACCCCTCCACTTT.